The 30 T cell receptor beta chains below come from one sample, sequenced in a study of radiation and T cells in renal cell carcinoma. Time point meaning: blood 2 weeks post-SBRT. Treatment indicated: 15 Gy SBRT to primary tumor, nephrectomy 4 weeks later. Using immunoSEQ multiplex PCR, the repertoire was profiled, and TCRdb retains in-frame clones only, with some absent. The data hold 150,000 to 160,000 clones, with about 91% observed a single time. The sample consisted of blood, taken from a patient whose treatment included radiotherapy and nephrectomy. The receptors come from a woman between 50 and 59 years old with renal cell carcinoma.

J is TRBJ2-6 and V is TRBV4-3; D unclear. The CDR3 consists of 16 residues. Trimming left V 0 bases short and J 1 base short, with 7 bases between. CDR1 and CDR2 from the germline V gene are LGHNA and YSLEER. This chain's CDR3 is CASSQDVGSGANVLTF. In DNA, the CDR3 is TGCGCCAGCAGCCAAGATGTGGGATCTGGGGCCAACGTCCTGACTTTC.

V and J are TRBV5-1 and TRBJ2-4; D remains unclear. This CDR3 is built from 16 residues. CDR1 SGHRS and CDR2 YFSETQ come from the germline V gene. V was cut by 0 bases and J by 5 bases, with 15 bases left in between. The CDR3 DNA is TGCGCCAGCAGCTTGGGCAGTACCTCGTTGGAAAACATTCAGTACTTC. Its protein product is CASSLGSTSLENIQYF.

This chain uses TRBV4-1 with TRBJ1-4; 7 nucleotides agree with TRBD1. CDR1 is MGHRA and CDR2 is YSYEKL in the germline V gene. After removal of 4 bases from V and 7 bases from J, the junction contained 15 bases not matched to a gene. The length of the CDR3 is 17 residues. The CDR3 sequence is CASSPVQGQLFVEKLFF. CDR3 nucleotides: TGCGCCAGCAGCCCAGTACAGGGGCAATTGTTTGTTGAAAAACTGTTTTTT.

This rearrangement joins TRBV9 to TRBJ1-2; 10 bases fit TRBD1. Losses at the gene ends were 0 bases for V and 3 bases for J; bases not matched to a gene: 5. The CDR3 contains 16 residues. Germline CDR1 SGDLS, CDR2 YYNGEE. The CDR3 DNA reads as TGTGCCAGCAGCGTAGGACAGGGGGCGCGCGACTATGGCTACACCTTC. Amino acid sequence: CASSVGQGARDYGYTF.

The rearrangement uses TRBV20-1 and TRBJ2-5; D not certain. Between the trimmed V and J ends, which lost 4 bases and 5 bases, there was a span of 5 bases. The CDR3 sequence is 10 residues long. Germline V gene sequence: CDR1 DFQATT, CDR2 SNEGSKA (reference sequence). The CDR3 sequence is CSAIIETQYF. CDR3 nucleotides: TGCAGTGCTATTATCGAGACCCAGTACTTC.

The rearrangement uses TRBV7-8 and TRBJ1-5; the D gene is possibly TRBD1 (5 bases). Trimming pared 1 base from V and 3 bases from J, leaving 10 bases between. This CDR3 has 15 amino acids. CDR1 and CDR2 (germline): SGHVS, FQNEAQ. CDR3 DNA sequence: TGTGCCAGCAGCTTAGTAGGGACTTCCAATCAGCCCCAGCATTTT. Protein: CASSLVGTSNQPQHF.

The chain combines TRBV2 with TRBJ2-3; 14 bases fit TRBD2. Germline V gene sequence: CDR1 SNHLY, CDR2 FYNNEI. Trimming took 4 bases from V and 2 from J; bases not matched to a gene: 8. The CDR3 length is 18 residues. CDR3 DNA sequence: TGTGCCAGCAGTGTGGGGACTAGCGGGGGAGTAAACACAGATACGCAGTATTTT. Amino acids: CASSVGTSGGVNTDTQYF. The entire variable domain, with the rest obtained from reference TRBV2 and TRBJ2-3, is as follows: EPEVTQTPSHQVTQMGQEVILRCVPISNHLYFYWYRQILGQKVEFLVSFYNNEISEKSEIFDDQFSVERPDGSNFTLKIRSTKLEDSAMYFCASSVGTSGGVNTDTQYFGPGTRLTVL.

J is TRBJ2-5 and V is TRBV7-2; D gene ambiguous. V lost 5 bases to trimming and J lost 5 bases, with 18 bases between them. CDR3 length: 15 residues. Germline CDR1 is SGHTA and CDR2 is FQGNSA. In DNA form, the CDR3 reads TGTGCCAGCAGCCCCACCCCTGGGTCTGGGGAGACCCAGTACTTC. It specifies CASSPTPGSGETQYF.

V usage is TRBV4-1 and J usage is TRBJ2-3; D gene unclear. V was cut by 3 bases and J by 4 bases, with 11 bases left in between. There are 14 residues in the CDR3. Germline CDR1 reads MGHRA; CDR2 reads YSYEKL. The CDR3 here is CASSQLIAADTQYF. The CDR3 DNA reads as TGCGCCAGCAGCCAGTTAATAGCTGCAGATACGCAGTATTTT.

The chain carries TRBV7-8 and TRBJ1-2; 8 positions agree with TRBD1. Trimming took 1 base from V and 7 from J; bases not matched to a gene: 5. This CDR3 region has 14 residues. Germline CDR1 is SGHVS and CDR2 is FQNEAQ. The CDR3 here is CASSLGYTGGGYTF. The CDR3 nucleotides read TGTGCCAGCAGCTTAGGTTACACAGGGGGTGGCTACACCTTC.

V usage is TRBV7-2 and J usage is TRBJ2-5, with D possibly called TRBD1 or TRBD2 (5 bases each). Trimming shortened V by 5 bases and J by 2 bases, and 15 bases separated the two germline ends. Germline V gene data show CDR1 as SGHTA and CDR2 as FQGNSA. The CDR3 length is 15 residues. The CDR3 nucleotides are TGTGCCAGCAGCCGTGAAGGGACGTTTCAAGAGACCCAGTACTTC. Protein sequence: CASSREGTFQETQYF.

The J gene is TRBJ2-1, the V gene TRBV7-2; 7 nucleotides agree with TRBD2. The germline gives CDR1 SGHTA, CDR2 FQGNSA. The CDR3 covers 15 residues. Trimming removed 1 base from V and 4 bases from J; junction bases left unmatched: 4. This chain's CDR3 is CASSLGTSAYNEQFF. For the CDR3, the DNA is TGTGCCAGCAGCTTAGGCACTAGCGCTTACAATGAGCAGTTCTTC.

The chain joins TRBV7-3 to TRBJ2-7, with 7 nucleotides matching TRBD2. The trim removed 2 bases at V and 2 bases at J, leaving 6 bases unmatched. Germline CDR1 and CDR2: SGHTA and FQGTGA. CDR3 length: 15 residues. The CDR3, as DNA: TGTGCCAGCAGCTTACAAGCGGGGACTACCTACGAGCAGTACTTC. Translated: CASSLQAGTTYEQYF.

With regard to this clone: Germline is not matched at one junction end, which may reflect a read error. The rearrangement joins TRBV7-9 to TRBJ2-4; tentatively, D is TRBD2 (7 bases). Germline CDR1 and CDR2: SEHNR and FQNEAQ (reference sequence). This CDR3 is 15 amino acids long. The CDR3 region has the DNA TGTGCCAGCAGCTTAGACTTTTGGGAGGGGGGAATTATGCACTTC. Translated, it gives CASSLDFWEGGIMHF.

The rearrangement joins TRBV2 to TRBJ2-3; the D is unclear. Germline V gene sequence: CDR1 SNHLY, CDR2 FYNNEI. Between the trimmed V and J ends, which lost 1 base and 2 bases, there was a span of 4 bases. The CDR3 runs to 13 residues. This chain's CDR3 is CASSEGYTDTQYF. The CDR3 DNA is TGTGCCAGCAGTGAAGGCTACACAGATACGCAGTATTTT.

A single count supports this clone. The rearrangement uses TRBV19 and TRBJ1-5; 7 bases align to TRBD1. Germline CDR1 is LNHDA and CDR2 is SQIVND (reference sequence). The ends lost 3 bases at V and 6 bases at J; junction bases unmatched: 11. CDR3 size: 16 residues. This chain's CDR3 is CASSMYGRGDTQPQHF. The DNA of the CDR3 is TGTGCCAGTAGTATGTACGGCAGGGGGGATACTCAGCCCCAGCATTTT.

V is TRBV11-1 and J is TRBJ2-6; unclear D gene. There are 15 residues in the CDR3. Germline lookup yields CDR1 SGHAT and CDR2 FQDESV (reference sequence). V lost 6 bases to trimming and J lost 1 base, with 10 bases between them. CDR3 sequence (DNA): TGTGCCAGCAGGATGCAGGTTTCTGGGGCCAACGTCCTGACTTTC. Amino acids: CASRMQVSGANVLTF.

The chain uses TRBV9 and TRBJ2-3; D perhaps matches TRBD2 (5 bases). The CDR3 extends over 14 amino acids. The V end lost 4 bases, the J end lost 0 bases, and 9 bases lay between the germline ends. Germline values: CDR1 SGDLS, CDR2 YYNGEE. The CDR3 DNA reads TGTGCCAGCAGCCCCCGGAGGAGCACAGATACGCAGTATTTT. This encodes CASSPRRSTDTQYF.

This sequence joins TRBV6-1 and TRBJ1-1; no firm D call. The germline V and J ends were trimmed by 2 bases and 3 bases, with 4 bases remaining between them. The CDR3 has 12 amino acids. Germline V CDR1 and CDR2: MNHNS, SASEGT. CDR3: CASSERYTEAFF. In DNA form, the CDR3 reads TGTGCCAGCAGTGAACGATACACTGAAGCTTTCTTT.

The genes are TRBV7-9 and TRBJ2-3; TRBD2 agrees at 7 bases. The germline V gene has CDR1 SEHNR and CDR2 FQNEAQ (reference sequence). The CDR3 totals 11 residues. CDR3 bases: TGTGCAGGCGGGGGACCAGATACGCAGTATTTT. The encoded protein is CAGGGPDTQYF.

The genes are TRBV25-1 and TRBJ2-5; TRBD1 agrees at 8 bases. The V and J ends lost 0 bases and 2 bases, in that order; junction bases with no gene match: 5. CDR1 and CDR2 from the germline V gene are MGHDK and SYGVNS. The CDR3 spans 16 residues. CDR3 DNA: TGTGCCAGCAGTGAATACAAAGGGACAGGACAAGAGACCCAGTACTTC. Residues: CASSEYKGTGQETQYF.

V usage is TRBV19 and J usage is TRBJ1-2; D is perhaps TRBD1 (5 bases). The V gene's germline CDR1 is LNHDA and CDR2 SQIVND (reference sequence). The CDR3 is 15 residues long. V was pared by 10 bases and J by 0 bases, with 18 bases between. CDR3 sequence (DNA): TGTGCCACGAAAGTGGGGGACGGAGCTAACTATGGCTACACCTTC. Amino acid sequence: CATKVGDGANYGYTF.

This clone occurred once. The chain carries TRBV11-3 and TRBJ2-1; D may be TRBD1 (5 bases). CDR1 is SGHNT and CDR2 is YENEEA in the germline V gene. The CDR3 totals 14 residues. V was cut by 5 bases and J by 7 bases, with 15 bases left in between. The CDR3, as DNA: TGTGCCAGCAGCCGGACAAGGGGTACGAATGAGCAGTTCTTC. Translated: CASSRTRGTNEQFF.

The V call is TRBV7-9, the J call TRBJ1-2; D gene ambiguous. Germline lookup yields CDR1 SEHNR and CDR2 FQNEAQ (reference sequence). The CDR3 runs to 13 residues. The ends were cut back, 5 bases at V and 8 bases at J, with 15 bases in the middle. The CDR3 loop is CASSPASLRGYTF. DNA of the CDR3: TGTGCCAGCAGCCCGGCGAGTTTGAGAGGCTACACCTTC.

The CDR3 sequence is CASSYVGGTNYGYTF. In DNA, the CDR3 is TGTGCCAGCAGTTACGTCGGGGGTACTAACTATGGCTACACCTTC. This chain joins TRBV6-5 and TRBJ1-2; possibly TRBD1 for D (5 bases). The CDR3 length is 15 residues. From germline, CDR1 is MNHEY and CDR2 SVGAGI. V gave up 2 bases and J gave up 0 bases, with 10 bases separating them.

The genes are TRBV21-1 and TRBJ1-2; the DNA was not compared with TRBD1, the D call given in the table. TRBV21-1 is a pseudogene segment. The length of the CDR3 is 14 residues. DNA for the CDR3: TGTGCCAGCAGCGACAGGGGACCTCCCTATGGCTACACCTTC. This codes for CASSDRGPPYGYTF.

The chain uses TRBV14 and TRBJ1-2; 7 bases line up with TRBD1. Germline values: CDR1 SGHDN, CDR2 FVKESK. CDR3 length: 13 amino acids. With V trimmed by 3 bases and J by 4 bases, 2 bases remained unmatched. CDR3 sequence: CASSQGQTYGYTF. The DNA for the CDR3 is TGTGCCAGCAGCCAGGGACAGACCTATGGCTACACCTTC.

This clone has a single count. The V call is TRBV5-1, the J call TRBJ2-7, with 7 bases fitting TRBD1. V gave up 4 bases and J gave up 6 bases; unmatched junction bases: 10. In germline, CDR1 is SGHRS, CDR2 YFSETQ. CDR3 length: 14 amino acids. The CDR3 is CASSPDGRGIEQYF. In DNA, the CDR3 is TGCGCCAGCAGCCCGGACGGCAGGGGGATCGAGCAGTACTTC. The variable domain in full, with the rest retrieved from reference TRBV5-1 and TRBJ2-7, is KAGVTQTPRYLIKTRGQQVTLSCSPISGHRSVSWYQQTPGQGLQFLFEYFSETQRNKGNFPGRFSGRQFSNSRSEMNVSTLELGDSALYLCASSPDGRGIEQYFGPGTRLTVT.

The J gene is TRBJ1-6, the V gene TRBV5-4, with 7 bases that match TRBD1. The trim removed 3 bases at V and 7 bases at J, leaving 10 bases unmatched. The CDR3 spans 16 residues. Germline CDR1 and CDR2: SGHNT and YYREEE (reference sequence). This CDR3 is CASSSPRGTANSPLHF. The CDR3 DNA follows: TGTGCCAGCAGCTCCCCCAGGGGGACGGCAAATTCACCCCTCCACTTT.

In this sample, this clone turned up once. This chain connects TRBV5-5 to TRBJ2-3; maybe TRBD2 (6 bases). The CDR3 sequence is 14 residues long. CDR1 and CDR2 (germline): SGHKS, YYEKEE (reference sequence). V lost 3 bases to trimming and J lost 3 bases, with 11 bases between them. The CDR3 loop is CASSSLGGTDTQYF. As DNA, the CDR3 is TGTGCCAGCAGCTCCCTCGGAGGGACAGATACGCAGTATTTT.